The 4 T cell receptor beta chains reported below all come from one sample, sequenced in a study of synovial regulatory T cells in juvenile arthritis. This table comes from immunoSEQ multiplex PCR, and its TCRdb copy is limited to in-frame clones, with some not included. The sample's table shows 2,200 or so clones. Synovial fluid was collected with matched peripheral blood from each patient with active arthritis. Sequenced material: Treg cells from the synovium. These receptors were obtained from a donor younger than 35 with juvenile idiopathic arthritis.

This clone ranks as medium-sized in terms of frequency. The rearrangement links TRBV2 to TRBJ1-5; the TCRdb call, TRBD1, lacks DNA for checking. The CDR3 totals 14 residues. No DNA is recorded. Germline V lookup: CDR1 SNHLY, CDR2 FYNNEI. The CDR3 sequence is CASSGTGGNQPQHF.

This clone shows up as medium-sized by frequency. The chain employs TRBV18 and TRBJ2-7; the TCRdb D gene call, TRBD1, has no DNA to confirm it. The CDR3 has 14 amino acids. No DNA sequence is on record. Germline lookup yields CDR1 KGHSH and CDR2 LQKENI. This chain's CDR3 is CASSPPFPTYEQYF.

The chain combines TRBV7-6 with TRBJ2-5; TCRdb's D call, TRBD2, is unchecked because there is no DNA. The germline gives CDR1 SGHVS, CDR2 FNYEAQ. This CDR3 is 16 amino acids long. Only the protein is available. The chain's CDR3 is CASSIGMAGAGGTQYF.

This clone is labeled medium-sized based on frequency. J is TRBJ2-1 and V is TRBV2; TCRdb returns TRBD2, unconfirmable since there is no DNA. This CDR3 has 15 residues. No nucleotide data were recorded. From germline, CDR1 is SNHLY and CDR2 FYNNEI. CDR3 in amino acids: CASRAGGTVVNEQFF.